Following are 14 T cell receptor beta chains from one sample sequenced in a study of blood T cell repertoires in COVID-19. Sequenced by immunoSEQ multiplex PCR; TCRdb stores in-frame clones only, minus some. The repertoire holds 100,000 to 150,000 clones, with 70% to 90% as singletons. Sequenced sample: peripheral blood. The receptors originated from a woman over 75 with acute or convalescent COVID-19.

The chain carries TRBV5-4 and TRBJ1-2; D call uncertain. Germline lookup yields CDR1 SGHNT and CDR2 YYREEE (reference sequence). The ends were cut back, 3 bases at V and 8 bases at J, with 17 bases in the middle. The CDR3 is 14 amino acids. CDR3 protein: CASSSRLLGEGYTF. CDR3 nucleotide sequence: TGTGCCAGCAGCTCTCGACTGCTCGGGGAGGGCTACACCTTC.

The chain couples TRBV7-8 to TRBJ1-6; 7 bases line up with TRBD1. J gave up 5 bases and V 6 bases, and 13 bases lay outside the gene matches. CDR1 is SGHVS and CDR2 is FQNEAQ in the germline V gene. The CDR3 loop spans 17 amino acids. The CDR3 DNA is TGTGCCAGCAGTTCCCTTGACAGGGCTGCACATAATTCACCCCTCCACTTT. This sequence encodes CASSSLDRAAHNSPLHF.

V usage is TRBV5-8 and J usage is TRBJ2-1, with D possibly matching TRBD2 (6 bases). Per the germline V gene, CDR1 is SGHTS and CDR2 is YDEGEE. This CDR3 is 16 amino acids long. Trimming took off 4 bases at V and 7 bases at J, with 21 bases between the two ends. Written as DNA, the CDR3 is TGTGCCAGCAGCCCGACTAGAGGGAGAATCAGTAATGAGCAGTTCTTC. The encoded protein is CASSPTRGRISNEQFF.

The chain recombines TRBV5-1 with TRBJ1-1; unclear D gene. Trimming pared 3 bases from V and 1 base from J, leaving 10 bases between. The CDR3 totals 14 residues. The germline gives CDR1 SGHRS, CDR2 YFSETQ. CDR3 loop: CASSSNSGNTEAFF. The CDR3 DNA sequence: TGCGCCAGCAGCTCGAACTCAGGGAACACTGAAGCTTTCTTT.

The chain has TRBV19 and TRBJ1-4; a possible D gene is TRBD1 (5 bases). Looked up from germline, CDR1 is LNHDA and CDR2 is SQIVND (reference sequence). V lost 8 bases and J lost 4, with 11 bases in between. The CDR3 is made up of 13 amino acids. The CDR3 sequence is CASRRQNNEKLFF. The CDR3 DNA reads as TGTGCCAGTCGCAGACAGAATAATGAAAAACTGTTTTTT. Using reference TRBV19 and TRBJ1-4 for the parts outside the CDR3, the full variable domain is DGGITQSPKYLFRKEGQNVTLSCEQNLNHDAMYWYRQDPGQGLRLIYYSQIVNDFQKGDIAEGYSVSREKKESFPLTVTSAQKNPTAFYLCASRRQNNEKLFFGSGTQLSVL.

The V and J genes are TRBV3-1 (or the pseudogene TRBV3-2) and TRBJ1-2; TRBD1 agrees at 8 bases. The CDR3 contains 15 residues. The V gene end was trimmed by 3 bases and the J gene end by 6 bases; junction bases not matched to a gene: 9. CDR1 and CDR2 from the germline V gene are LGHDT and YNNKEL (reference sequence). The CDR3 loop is CASSQAGGAVNGYTF. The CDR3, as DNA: TGTGCCAGCAGCCAGGCAGGGGGCGCAGTAAATGGCTACACCTTC.

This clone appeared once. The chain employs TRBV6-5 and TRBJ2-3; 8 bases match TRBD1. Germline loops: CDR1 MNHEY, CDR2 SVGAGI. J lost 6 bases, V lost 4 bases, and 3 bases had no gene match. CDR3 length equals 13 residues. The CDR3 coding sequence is TGTGCCAGCAGTTGGACAGGGACGGATACGCAGTATTTT. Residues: CASSWTGTDTQYF.

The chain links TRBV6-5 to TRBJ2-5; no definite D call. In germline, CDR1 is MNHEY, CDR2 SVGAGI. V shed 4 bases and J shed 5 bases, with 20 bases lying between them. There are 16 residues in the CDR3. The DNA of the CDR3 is TGTGCCAGCAGTTTTCACGTTGTGTCGGGTTTGGAGACCCAGTACTTC. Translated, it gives CASSFHVVSGLETQYF.

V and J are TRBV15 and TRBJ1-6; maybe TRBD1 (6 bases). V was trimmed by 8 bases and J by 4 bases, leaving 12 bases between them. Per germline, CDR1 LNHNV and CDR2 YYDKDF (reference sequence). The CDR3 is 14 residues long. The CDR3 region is CATQGPSYNSPLHF. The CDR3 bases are TGTGCCACCCAGGGGCCGTCTTATAATTCACCCCTCCACTTT.

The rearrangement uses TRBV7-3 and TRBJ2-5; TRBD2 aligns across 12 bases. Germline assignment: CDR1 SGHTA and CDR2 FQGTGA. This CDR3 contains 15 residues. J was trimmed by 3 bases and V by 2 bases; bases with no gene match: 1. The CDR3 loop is CASSLSSGREETQYF. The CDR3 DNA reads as TGTGCCAGCAGCTTATCTAGCGGGAGGGAAGAGACCCAGTACTTC.

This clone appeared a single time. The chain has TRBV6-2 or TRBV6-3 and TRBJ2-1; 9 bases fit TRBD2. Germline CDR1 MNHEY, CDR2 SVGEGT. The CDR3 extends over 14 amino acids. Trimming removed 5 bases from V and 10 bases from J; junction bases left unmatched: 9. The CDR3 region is CASSEAGGPGEQFF. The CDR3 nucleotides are TGTGCCAGCAGTGAGGCGGGGGGGCCGGGGGAGCAGTTCTTC.

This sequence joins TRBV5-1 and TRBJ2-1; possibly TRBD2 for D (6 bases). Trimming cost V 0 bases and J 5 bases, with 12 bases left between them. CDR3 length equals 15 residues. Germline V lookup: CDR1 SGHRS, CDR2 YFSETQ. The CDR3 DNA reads TGCGCCAGCAGCTTGGCTGGAGGGTTCAACAATGAGCAGTTCTTC. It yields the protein CASSLAGGFNNEQFF.

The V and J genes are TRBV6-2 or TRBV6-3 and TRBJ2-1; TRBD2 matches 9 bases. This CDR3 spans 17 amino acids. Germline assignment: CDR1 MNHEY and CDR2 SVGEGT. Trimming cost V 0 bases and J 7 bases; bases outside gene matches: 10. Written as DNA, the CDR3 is TGTGCCAGCAGTTACTCGATTTCTAGCGGGGATAGGAATGAGCAGTTCTTC. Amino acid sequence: CASSYSISSGDRNEQFF.

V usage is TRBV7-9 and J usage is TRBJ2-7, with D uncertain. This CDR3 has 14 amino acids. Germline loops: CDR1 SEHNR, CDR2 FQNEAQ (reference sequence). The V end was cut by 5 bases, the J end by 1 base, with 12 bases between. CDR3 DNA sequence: TGTGCCAGCAGCGGCCATACAGTTTCCTACGAGCAGTACTTC. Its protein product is CASSGHTVSYEQYF.